This T cell receptor beta chain was sequenced in a study of response to subunit inactivated influenza vaccine (dated by TCRdb to 2016 to 2018). About the investigation overall: Deep quantitative T cell receptor repertoire profiling was used in the study to track responses to a trivalent subunit inactivated influenza vaccine.

Paper-wide results and their limitations: According to the authors, only a limited number of new T cells may be recruited by each seasonal influenza vaccination.

Library preparation employed RT-PCR. Sequencing was performed on an Illumina HiSeq 2500. Starting from the raw public reads, TCRdb applied fastp trimming at Q25, assembled clones with MiXCR and retained in-frame beta chains. Each entry merges the rows of one CDR3 protein and shows their most common DNA and genes. Within this sample are some 640,000 distinct CDR3 sequences, with roughly 14% of them counted one time only. The ten largest clones capture around 7% of the sample. Taken from the germline V gene (reference sequence), the CDR1 and CDR2 loops are LNHNV and YYDKDF. Cut back by 0 bases and 0 bases, the V and J ends lie 8 bases apart. The CDR3 goes from the cysteine to the phenylalanine over 16 residues. Left in the record is the CDR3 DNA by itself, 48 bases read in frame from the first base. This clonotype was observed a handful of times. No antigen is known for it. It has no much larger one-base neighbor in the sample; base qualities were not kept.

The rearrangement combines TRBV15 with TRBJ2-2; perhaps TRBD2 is the D gene, with 5 bases matching. The receptor's source is a man aged 45-60 years who received an inactivated influenza vaccine. Donor details come from another sample of the same person, matched by shared clones. Sequenced here: PBMCs from blood, sampled around two weeks before vaccination. The CDR3 loop reads CATSRDWRSNTGELFF. The DNA sequence follows: TGTGCCACCAGCAGAGATTGGAGGTCGAACACCGGGGAGCTGTTTTTT.